The present TCR beta chain was sequenced within a study of STAT3 mutations in large granular lymphocyte leukemia. Whole-study results and caveats: All newly emerging clones after therapy were STAT3 wild type. Every T-LGLL patient had at least one immunodominant TCRbeta clonotype.

Germline values: CDR1 MNHNS, CDR2 SASEGT. The CDR3 is 13 residues long. Trimming pared 1 base from V and 7 bases from J, leaving 10 bases between. Average productive template count per sample was about 44,000. TCRdb keeps only in-frame clones here, not all; method: immunoSEQ multiplex PCR. This table has 30,000 to 40,000 clones, approximately 84% appearing once. As regards this clone: Antigen specificity is unknown.

The TCR comes from a man in his sixties with T-cell large granular lymphocyte leukemia. Some clones in this sample may be carry-over from other donors' samples. Source material: peripheral blood mononuclear cells. The chain joins TRBV6-1 to TRBJ2-5; possibly TRBD1 for D (5 bases). In DNA, the CDR3 is TGTGCCAGCAGTGAAGGTGGACACCCGACCCAGTACTTC. Translated: CASSEGGHPTQYF.